Below, 16 T cell receptor beta chains from the same sample are listed, as sequenced in a study of shared T cell receptors in the human thymus. The method was immunoSEQ multiplex PCR; TCRdb's version includes in-frame clones alone and lacks a portion of them. Of some 700,000 clones listed, 70% to 90% were seen once; the top ten hold 0.01%. These data were likewise used in another study, on human thymus T cells.

The specimen sequenced was thymocytes. Receptors originate from a boy under three years old with a congenital heart defect.

Worth noting for this clone: Other DNA sequences in this sample translate to the same CDR3. The V and J genes are TRBV6-1 and TRBJ1-1; a possible D gene is TRBD1 (6 bases). The CDR3 covers 12 residues. The ends were cut back, 4 bases at V and 4 bases at J, with 7 bases in the middle. The germline CDR1 and CDR2 sequences are MNHNS and SASEGT. The CDR3 loop is CASSGGGTEAFF. CDR3 DNA: TGTGCCAGCAGTGGAGGGGGCACTGAAGCTTTCTTT.

In this sample, this clone turned up a few times. V and J are TRBV18 and TRBJ2-7; 9 nucleotides line up with TRBD1. There are 16 residues in the CDR3. Trimming took 0 bases from V and 2 from J; bases not matched to a gene: 5. Germline CDR1 is KGHSH and CDR2 is LQKENI. The CDR3 region is CASSPPTTGGPYEQYF. The CDR3 nucleotides read TGTGCCAGCTCACCACCGACGACAGGGGGGCCCTACGAGCAGTACTTC.

The chain employs TRBV5-6 and TRBJ1-2, with 8 bases that match TRBD1. This CDR3 spans 18 amino acids. Trimming removed 4 bases from V and 4 bases from J; junction bases left unmatched: 18. CDR1 is SGHDT and CDR2 is YYEEEE in the germline V gene. The CDR3 spells CASSVLRSRDRPIYGYTF. For the CDR3, the DNA is TGTGCCAGCAGCGTTCTTCGCTCCCGGGACAGGCCTATCTATGGCTACACCTTC.

This chain uses TRBV11-2 with TRBJ2-2; D unclear. V lost 7 bases, J lost 6 bases, and 9 bases lay in between. CDR1 is SGHAT, CDR2 FQNNGV, per germline. The CDR3 runs to 12 residues. This CDR3 reads CASTLGPGELFF. CDR3 DNA: TGTGCCAGCACCCTAGGTCCCGGGGAGCTGTTTTTT. Variable domain in full (rest from reference TRBV11-2 and TRBJ2-2): EAGVAQSPRYKIIEKRQSVAFWCNPISGHATLYWYQQILGQGPKLLIQFQNNGVVDDSQLPKDRFSAERLKGVDSTLKIQPAKLEDSAVYLCASTLGPGELFFGEGSRLTVL.

The CDR3 sequence is CASSFEGLAGGRGRAGTQYF. CDR3 DNA sequence: TGTGCCAGCAGCTTCGAGGGACTAGCGGGAGGGAGGGGCAGAGCGGGAACCCAGTACTTC. The genes are TRBV5-4 and TRBJ2-5; 16 bases are shared with TRBD2. This CDR3 comprises 20 residues. CDR1 is SGHNT and CDR2 is YYREEE in the germline V gene (reference sequence). J lost 8 bases, V lost 2 bases, and 18 bases had no gene match. The variable domain in full, with the rest retrieved from reference TRBV5-4 and TRBJ2-5, is ETGVTQSPTHLIKTRGQQVTLRCSSQSGHNTVSWYQQALGQGPQFIFQYYREEENGRGNFPPRFSGLQFPNYSSELNVNALELDDSALYLCASSFEGLAGGRGRAGTQYFGPGTRLLVL.

J is TRBJ1-2 and V is TRBV5-8; 9 bases line up with TRBD1. Germline CDR1 and CDR2: SGHTS and YDEGEE. J lost 7 bases, V lost 3 bases, and 10 bases had no gene match. There are 15 residues in the CDR3. The CDR3 region has the DNA TGTGCCAGCAGCTCCGCCCGGGACAGGGCCCTTGGCTACACCTTC. Protein: CASSSARDRALGYTF.

The chain employs TRBV14 and TRBJ2-7; the D gene is possibly TRBD1 (5 bases). The CDR3 spans 14 residues. The ends were cut back, 0 bases at V and 2 bases at J, with 8 bases in the middle. The V gene's germline CDR1 is SGHDN and CDR2 FVKESK. In nucleotides, the CDR3 is TGTGCCAGCAGCCAAGACAGGGCAGCCTACGAGCAGTACTTC. Its protein product is CASSQDRAAYEQYF.

This rearrangement joins TRBV10-3 to TRBJ1-2; no reliable D call. The CDR3 loop spans 13 amino acids. Germline values: CDR1 ENHRY, CDR2 SYGVKD. With 6 bases removed from V and 0 bases from J, the gap between germline ends came to 8 bases. The CDR3 coding sequence is TGTGCCATCAGCTCCACAGCTAACTATGGCTACACCTTC. This codes for CAISSTANYGYTF.

This clone appeared a few times. V and J are TRBV10-3 and TRBJ2-7; 13 bases align to TRBD2. There are 18 residues in the CDR3. Trimming took 3 bases from V and 2 from J; bases not matched to a gene: 10. CDR1 and CDR2 from the germline V gene are ENHRY and SYGVKD. The CDR3 loop is CAISDGLAGVTIAYEQYF. CDR3 coding DNA: TGTGCCATCAGTGATGGACTAGCGGGAGTCACGATAGCCTACGAGCAGTACTTC.

CDR3 coding DNA: TGTGCCAGCAGCCAAGAAGGACTAGCGGGAGGTCGGCAAGAGACCCAGTACTTC. Protein product: CASSQEGLAGGRQETQYF. The J gene is TRBJ2-5, the V gene TRBV4-2, with TRBD2 matching 14 bases. The trim removed 0 bases at V and 2 bases at J, leaving 5 bases unmatched. The germline V gene has CDR1 LGHNA and CDR2 YNFKEQ. This CDR3 is 18 amino acids long.

This chain uses TRBV11-3 with TRBJ2-1; 11 bases are shared with TRBD2. V dropped 3 bases and J dropped 8; count of bases not matched to a gene: 6. Germline CDR1 and CDR2: SGHNT and YENEEA. The CDR3 loop spans 15 amino acids. CDR3 residues: CASSFLAGGRDEQFF. CDR3 bases: TGTGCCAGCAGCTTCCTAGCGGGAGGTAGGGATGAGCAGTTCTTC. Filled out from reference TRBV11-3 and TRBJ2-1, the complete variable domain reads EAGVVQSPRYKIIEKKQPVAFWCNPISGHNTLYWYLQNLGQGPELLIRYENEEAVDDSQLPKDRFSAERLKGVDSTLKIQPAELGDSAVYLCASSFLAGGRDEQFFGPGTRLTVL.

The chain recombines TRBV4-1 with TRBJ2-5; 7 nucleotides agree with TRBD2. CDR1 is MGHRA and CDR2 is YSYEKL in the germline V gene. The ends lost 1 base at V and 1 base at J; junction bases unmatched: 12. The CDR3 has 18 residues. Here the CDR3 DNA reads TGCGCCAGCAGCCAAGGAAGTGGGCGGGAGACAATCCAAGAGACCCAGTACTTC. Protein sequence: CASSQGSGRETIQETQYF.

The chain combines TRBV9 with TRBJ2-7, with D maybe TRBD2 (6 bases). Germline V gene data show CDR1 as SGDLS and CDR2 as YYNGEE. V was shortened by 0 bases and J by 0 bases, with 7 bases between the two germline ends. The CDR3 is made up of 14 amino acids. Written as DNA, the CDR3 is TGTGCCAGCAGCGTAGCGGGAGCCTCCTACGAGCAGTACTTC. It specifies CASSVAGASYEQYF.

The chain links TRBV6-5 to TRBJ1-2; 7 nucleotides align to TRBD1. Germline V lookup: CDR1 MNHEY, CDR2 SVGAGI. Unmatched junction bases numbered 7, after V lost 0 bases and J lost 6 bases. This CDR3 region has 15 residues. The CDR3 DNA is TGTGCCAGCAGTTACTCCTGGGCGACAGGGCATGGCTACACCTTC. Protein sequence: CASSYSWATGHGYTF.

This clone has a handful of counts. The J gene is TRBJ1-5, the V gene TRBV28, with D uncertain. CDR1 MDHEN and CDR2 SYDVKM come from the germline V gene. Trimming removed 10 bases at V and 2 bases at J, with 9 bases between. This CDR3 contains 12 residues. CDR3 coding DNA: TGTGCCACCCGGCGGGGCAATCAGCCCCAGCATTTT. Translated: CATRRGNQPQHF.

The V gene is TRBV5-6, the J gene TRBJ2-5; TRBD1 agrees at 7 bases. CDR1 SGHDT and CDR2 YYEEEE come from the germline V gene. J was trimmed by 0 bases and V by 2 bases; bases with no gene match: 1. This CDR3 contains 14 residues. The CDR3 sequence: CASSFGTDQETQYF. Written as DNA, the CDR3 is TGTGCCAGCAGCTTCGGGACAGACCAAGAGACCCAGTACTTC.